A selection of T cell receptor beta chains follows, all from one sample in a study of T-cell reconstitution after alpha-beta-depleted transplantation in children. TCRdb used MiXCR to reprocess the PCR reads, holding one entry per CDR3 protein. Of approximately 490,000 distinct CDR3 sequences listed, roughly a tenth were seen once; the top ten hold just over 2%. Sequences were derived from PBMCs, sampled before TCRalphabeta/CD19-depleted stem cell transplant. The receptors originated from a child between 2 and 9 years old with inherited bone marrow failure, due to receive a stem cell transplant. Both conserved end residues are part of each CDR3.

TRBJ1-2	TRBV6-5	CASSTRAKEVGGYTF
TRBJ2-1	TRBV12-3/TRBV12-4	CATGYGGDNEQFF
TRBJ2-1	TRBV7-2	CASSRGGAIEQFF
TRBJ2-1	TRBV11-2	CASSLPPSGSPSSYNEQFF
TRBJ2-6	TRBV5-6	CASSPDTHSGANVLTF
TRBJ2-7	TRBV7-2	CASSLLWLGGDEQYF
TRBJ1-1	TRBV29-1	CSVEDIRQGRGTGAFF
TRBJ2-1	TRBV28	CASSLPGTSTYNEQFF
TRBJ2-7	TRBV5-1	CASSLAASGYYEQYF
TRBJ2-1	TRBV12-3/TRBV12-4	CASSLGLAGGREQFF
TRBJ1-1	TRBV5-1	CASSLFLREATEAFF
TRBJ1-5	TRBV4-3	CASSQGTGVNQPQHF
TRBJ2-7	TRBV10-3	CAISESGTELRKYF
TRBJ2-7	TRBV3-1	CASTLGGGSYEQYF
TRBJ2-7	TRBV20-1	CSASFGAGGEQYF
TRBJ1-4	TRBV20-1	CSARTQGMRKLFF
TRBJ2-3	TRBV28	CASSLSWEDSTDTQYF
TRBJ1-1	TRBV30	CASGRLNTEAFF
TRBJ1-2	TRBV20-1	CSAPDRIAYGYTF
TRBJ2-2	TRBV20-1	CSARLAGVREGELFF
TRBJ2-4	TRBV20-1	CSARDPAGAKNIQYF
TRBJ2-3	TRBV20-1	CSARNPSSLDTQYF
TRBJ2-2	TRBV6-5	CASSYSGQITGELFF
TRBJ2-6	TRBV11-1	CASSPRDRGGSGANVLTF
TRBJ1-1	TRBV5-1	CASSFRTENTEAFF
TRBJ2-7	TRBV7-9	CASTARGTSGREQYF